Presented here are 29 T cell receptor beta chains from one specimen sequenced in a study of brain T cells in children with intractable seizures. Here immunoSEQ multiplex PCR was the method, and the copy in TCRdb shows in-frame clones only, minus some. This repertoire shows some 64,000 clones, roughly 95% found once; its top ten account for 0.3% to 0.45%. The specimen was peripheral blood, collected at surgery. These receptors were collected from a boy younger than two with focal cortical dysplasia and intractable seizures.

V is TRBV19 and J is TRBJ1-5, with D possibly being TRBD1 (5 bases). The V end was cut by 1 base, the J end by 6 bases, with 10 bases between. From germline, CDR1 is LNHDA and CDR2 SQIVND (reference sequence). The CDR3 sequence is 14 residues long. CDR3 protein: CASSIVGGSQPQHF. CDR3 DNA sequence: TGTGCCAGTAGTATAGTGGGGGGAAGTCAGCCCCAGCATTTT.

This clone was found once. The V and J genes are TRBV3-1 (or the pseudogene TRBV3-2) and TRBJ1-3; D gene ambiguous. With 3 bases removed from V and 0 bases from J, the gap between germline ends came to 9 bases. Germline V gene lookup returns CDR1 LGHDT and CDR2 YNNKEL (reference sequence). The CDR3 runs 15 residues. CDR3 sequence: CASSQWQNSGNTIYF. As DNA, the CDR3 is TGTGCCAGCAGCCAGTGGCAGAACTCTGGAAACACCATATATTTT.

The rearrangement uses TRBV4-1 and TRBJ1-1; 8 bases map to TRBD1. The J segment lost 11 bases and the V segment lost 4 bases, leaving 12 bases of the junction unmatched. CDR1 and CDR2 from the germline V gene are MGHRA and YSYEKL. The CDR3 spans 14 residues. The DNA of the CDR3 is TGCGCCAGCAGCCCCCTGGGCAGGGGGCCCGTCGCTTTCTTT. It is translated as CASSPLGRGPVAFF.

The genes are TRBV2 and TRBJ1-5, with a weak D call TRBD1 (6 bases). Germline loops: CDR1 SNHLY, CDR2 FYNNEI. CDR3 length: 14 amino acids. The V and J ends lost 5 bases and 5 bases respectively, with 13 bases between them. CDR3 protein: CASSSGTYDQPQHF. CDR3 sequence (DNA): TGTGCCAGCAGTTCCGGGACATACGATCAGCCCCAGCATTTT.

The CDR3 nucleotides read TGTGCCAGCAGCGTTCGCGGTCATGGCTACACCTTC. It encodes CASSVRGHGYTF. The genes are TRBV9 and TRBJ1-2, with unresolved D. The CDR3 covers 12 residues. The germline CDR1 and CDR2 sequences are SGDLS and YYNGEE. Trimming removed 2 bases from V and 6 bases from J, with 8 bases in between.

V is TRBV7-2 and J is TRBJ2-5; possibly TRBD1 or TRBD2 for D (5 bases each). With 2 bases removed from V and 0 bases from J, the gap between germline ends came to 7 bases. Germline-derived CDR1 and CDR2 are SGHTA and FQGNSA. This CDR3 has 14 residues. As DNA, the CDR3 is TGTGCCAGCAGCTTATGGGGGTACCAAGAGACCCAGTACTTC. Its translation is CASSLWGYQETQYF.

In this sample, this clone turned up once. For the CDR3, the DNA is TGTGCCAGCAGCCCATCAGGCTATGGCTACACCTTC. It codes for CASSPSGYGYTF. This rearrangement joins TRBV7-8 to TRBJ1-2; D unresolved. The germline V gene encodes CDR1 SGHVS and CDR2 FQNEAQ. CDR3 length: 12 residues. Trimming removed 5 bases at V and 4 bases at J, with 8 bases between.

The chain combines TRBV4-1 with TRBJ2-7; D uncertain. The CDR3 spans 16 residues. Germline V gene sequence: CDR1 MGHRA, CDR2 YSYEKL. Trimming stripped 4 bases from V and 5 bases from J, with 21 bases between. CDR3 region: CASSPLRNHREDEQYF. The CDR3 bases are TGCGCCAGCAGCCCCTTACGGAACCACCGAGAAGACGAGCAGTACTTC.

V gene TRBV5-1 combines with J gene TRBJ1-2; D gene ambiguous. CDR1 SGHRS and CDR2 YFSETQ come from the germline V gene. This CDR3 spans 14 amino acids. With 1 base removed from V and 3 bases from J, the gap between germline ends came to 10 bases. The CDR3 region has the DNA TGCGCCAGCAGCTTGTCTCAGACGGACTATGGCTACACCTTC. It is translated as CASSLSQTDYGYTF. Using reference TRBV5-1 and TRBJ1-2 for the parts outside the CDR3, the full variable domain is KAGVTQTPRYLIKTRGQQVTLSCSPISGHRSVSWYQQTPGQGLQFLFEYFSETQRNKGNFPGRFSGRQFSNSRSEMNVSTLELGDSALYLCASSLSQTDYGYTFGSGTRLTVV.

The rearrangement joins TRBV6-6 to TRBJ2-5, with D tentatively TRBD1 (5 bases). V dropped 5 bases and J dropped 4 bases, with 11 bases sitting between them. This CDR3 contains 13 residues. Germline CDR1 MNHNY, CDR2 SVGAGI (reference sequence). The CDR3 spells CASSAGIVETQYF. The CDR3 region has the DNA TGTGCCAGCAGTGCAGGGATCGTAGAGACCCAGTACTTC.

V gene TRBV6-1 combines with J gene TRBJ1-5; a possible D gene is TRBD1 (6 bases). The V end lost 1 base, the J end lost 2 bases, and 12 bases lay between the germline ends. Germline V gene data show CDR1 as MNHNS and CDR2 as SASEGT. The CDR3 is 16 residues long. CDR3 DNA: TGTGCCAGCAGTGAAGGCGGAGGGGGAGGCAATCAGCCCCAGCATTTT. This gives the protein CASSEGGGGGNQPQHF.

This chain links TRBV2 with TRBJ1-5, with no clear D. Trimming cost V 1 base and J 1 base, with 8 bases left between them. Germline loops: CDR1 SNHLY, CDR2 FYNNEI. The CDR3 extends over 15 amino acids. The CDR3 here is CASSEGGQSNQPQHF. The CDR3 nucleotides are TGTGCCAGCAGTGAAGGAGGCCAGAGCAATCAGCCCCAGCATTTT.

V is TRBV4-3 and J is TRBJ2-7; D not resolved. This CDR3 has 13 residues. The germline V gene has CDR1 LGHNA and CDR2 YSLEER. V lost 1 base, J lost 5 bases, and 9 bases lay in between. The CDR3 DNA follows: TGCGCCAGCAGCCAAGCCCTGGGGAACGAGCAGTACTTC. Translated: CASSQALGNEQYF.

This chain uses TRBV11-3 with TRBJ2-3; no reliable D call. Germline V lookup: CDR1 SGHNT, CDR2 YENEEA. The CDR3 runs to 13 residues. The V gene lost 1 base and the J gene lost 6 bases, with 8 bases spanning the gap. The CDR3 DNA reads TGTGCCAGCAGCTTAGGGGTTCTGGATACGCAGTATTTT. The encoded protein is CASSLGVLDTQYF.

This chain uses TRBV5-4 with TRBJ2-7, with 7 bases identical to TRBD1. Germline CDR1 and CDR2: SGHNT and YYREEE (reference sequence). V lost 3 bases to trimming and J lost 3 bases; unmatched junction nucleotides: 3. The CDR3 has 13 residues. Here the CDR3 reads CASSSGQIYEQYF. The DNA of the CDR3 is TGTGCCAGCAGCTCGGGACAGATCTACGAGCAGTACTTC.

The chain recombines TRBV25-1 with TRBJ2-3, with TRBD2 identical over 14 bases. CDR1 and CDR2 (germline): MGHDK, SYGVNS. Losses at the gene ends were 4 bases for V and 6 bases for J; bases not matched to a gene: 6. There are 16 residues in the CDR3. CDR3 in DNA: TGTGCCAGCAGTGTTCCGGGACTAGCGGGGGCGGATACGCAGTATTTT. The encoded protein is CASSVPGLAGADTQYF.

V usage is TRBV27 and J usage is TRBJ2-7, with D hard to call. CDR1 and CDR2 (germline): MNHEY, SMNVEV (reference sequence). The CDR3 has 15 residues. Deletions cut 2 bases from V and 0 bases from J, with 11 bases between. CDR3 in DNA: TGTGCCAGCAGTTTAGGCCCCCATGGCTCCTACGAGCAGTACTTC. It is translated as CASSLGPHGSYEQYF.

The CDR3 coding sequence is TGTGCCAGCAGTGTAGGGCAGGGCGCGAACACCGGGGAGCTGTTTTTT. Translating gives CASSVGQGANTGELFF. The chain joins TRBV2 to TRBJ2-2, with D possibly matching TRBD1 (5 bases). CDR1 is SNHLY and CDR2 is FYNNEI in the germline V gene. There are 16 residues in the CDR3. V lost 4 bases and J 0 bases, leaving 12 bases between the germline ends.

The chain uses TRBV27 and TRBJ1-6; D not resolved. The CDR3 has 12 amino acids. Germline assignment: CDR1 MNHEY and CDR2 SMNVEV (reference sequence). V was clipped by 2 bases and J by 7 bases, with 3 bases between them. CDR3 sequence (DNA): TGTGCCAGCAGTTTAATCAATTCACCCCTCCACTTT. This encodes CASSLINSPLHF.

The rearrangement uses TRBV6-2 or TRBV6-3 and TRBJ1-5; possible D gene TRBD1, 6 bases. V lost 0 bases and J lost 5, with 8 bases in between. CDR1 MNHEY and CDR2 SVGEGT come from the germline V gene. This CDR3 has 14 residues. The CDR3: CASSYSGGDQPQHF. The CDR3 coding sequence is TGTGCCAGCAGTTACTCGGGGGGCGATCAGCCCCAGCATTTT.

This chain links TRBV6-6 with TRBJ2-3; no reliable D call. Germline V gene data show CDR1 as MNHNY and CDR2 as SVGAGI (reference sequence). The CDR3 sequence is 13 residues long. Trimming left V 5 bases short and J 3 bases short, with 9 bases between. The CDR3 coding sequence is TGTGCCAGCAGTCTTTACCGGACAGATACGCAGTATTTT. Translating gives CASSLYRTDTQYF.

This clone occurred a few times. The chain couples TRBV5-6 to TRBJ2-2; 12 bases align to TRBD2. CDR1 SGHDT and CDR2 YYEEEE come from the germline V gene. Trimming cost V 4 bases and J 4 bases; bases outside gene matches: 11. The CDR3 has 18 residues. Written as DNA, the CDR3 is TGTGCCAGCAGCCCCTATCTAGCGGGGGGGCCTATCACCGGGGAGCTGTTTTTT. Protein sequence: CASSPYLAGGPITGELFF.

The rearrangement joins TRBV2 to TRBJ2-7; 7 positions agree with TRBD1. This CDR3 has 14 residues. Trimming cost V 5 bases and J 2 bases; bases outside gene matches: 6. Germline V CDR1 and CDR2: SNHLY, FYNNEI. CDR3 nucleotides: TGTGCCAGCAGTTTTAAAACAGGGGCCTACGAGCAGTACTTC. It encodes CASSFKTGAYEQYF. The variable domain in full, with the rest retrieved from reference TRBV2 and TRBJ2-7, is EPEVTQTPSHQVTQMGQEVILRCVPISNHLYFYWYRQILGQKVEFLVSFYNNEISEKSEIFDDQFSVERPDGSNFTLKIRSTKLEDSAMYFCASSFKTGAYEQYFGPGTRLTVT.

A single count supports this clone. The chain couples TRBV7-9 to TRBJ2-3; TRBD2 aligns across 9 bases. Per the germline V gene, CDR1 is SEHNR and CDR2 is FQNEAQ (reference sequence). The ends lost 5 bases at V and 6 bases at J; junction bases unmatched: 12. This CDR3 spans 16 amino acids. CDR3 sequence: CASSPEREAGRDTQYF. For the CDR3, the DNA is TGTGCCAGCAGCCCCGAGCGGGAGGCTGGAAGGGATACGCAGTATTTT.

The CDR3 loop reads CASSAETRVEYVAKNIQYF. The CDR3 nucleotides read TGTGCCAGCAGCGCTGAAACCCGGGTCGAGTATGTAGCCAAAAACATTCAGTACTTC. The V and J genes are TRBV7-2 and TRBJ2-4; no reliable D call. V was shortened by 5 bases and J by 0 bases, with 23 bases between the two germline ends. Germline lookup yields CDR1 SGHTA and CDR2 FQGNSA. This CDR3 has 19 residues.

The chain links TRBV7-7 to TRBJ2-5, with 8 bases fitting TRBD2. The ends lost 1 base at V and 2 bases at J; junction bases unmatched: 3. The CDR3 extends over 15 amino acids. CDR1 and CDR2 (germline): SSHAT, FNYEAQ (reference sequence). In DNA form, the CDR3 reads TGTGCCAGCAGCTTAGGGCGGGGGGAACAAGAGACCCAGTACTTC. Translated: CASSLGRGEQETQYF.

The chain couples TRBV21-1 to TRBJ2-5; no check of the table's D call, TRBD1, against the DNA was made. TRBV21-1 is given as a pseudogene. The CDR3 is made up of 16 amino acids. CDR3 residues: CASSPSDRGGQETQYF. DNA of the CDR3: TGTGCCAGCAGCCCGTCGGACAGGGGTGGCCAAGAGACCCAGTACTTC.

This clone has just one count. CDR3: CASSIAAGSKNIQYF. As DNA, the CDR3 is TGTGCCAGTAGTATAGCGGCGGGGTCCAAAAACATTCAGTACTTC. The chain recombines TRBV19 with TRBJ2-4; the D gene is possibly TRBD2 (6 bases). CDR3 length: 15 amino acids. The V and J ends lost 1 base and 2 bases respectively, with 9 bases between them. The germline V gene encodes CDR1 LNHDA and CDR2 SQIVND (reference sequence).

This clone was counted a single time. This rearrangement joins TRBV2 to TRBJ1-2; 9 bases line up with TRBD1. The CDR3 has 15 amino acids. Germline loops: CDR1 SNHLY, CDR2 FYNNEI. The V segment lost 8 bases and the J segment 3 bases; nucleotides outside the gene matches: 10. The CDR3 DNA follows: TGTGCCAGCGCCTCTGGACAGGGGTATTACTATGGCTACACCTTC. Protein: CASASGQGYYYGYTF.